Each of the 8 T cell receptor beta chains below was sequenced from the same sample in a study of spatial heterogeneity in lung cancer. In TCRdb, the 5' RACE reads were re-called with MiXCR into one record per CDR3 protein. Seen here are about 10,000 distinct CDR3 sequences, 4.5% to 7% observed once, and the top ten hold around 27%. Time point given: sample taken at primary tumor resection. In each case, whole RNA from tumor, nontumor lung or frozen PBMC was sequenced unsorted. The sequenced sample was PBMCs, obtained at surgery. These receptors were obtained from a male donor with early-stage non-small cell lung cancer.

Ten or more counts support this clonotype. V and J are TRBV27 and TRBJ1-3; D uncertain. CDR1 MNHEY and CDR2 SMNVEV come from the germline V gene (reference sequence). V dropped 4 bases and J dropped 1 base, with 11 bases sitting between them. CDR3 length: 15 residues. The CDR3 DNA follows: TGTGCCAGCAGTTGGGATGGCAAGTCTGGAAACACCATATATTTT. This encodes CASSWDGKSGNTIYF.

The V gene is TRBV28, the J gene TRBJ2-7; D not certain. From germline, CDR1 is MDHEN and CDR2 SYDVKM. V lost 6 bases, J lost 6 bases, and 15 bases lay in between. This CDR3 is 13 amino acids long. CDR3 amino acids: CASSPSEMGEQYF. The CDR3 DNA reads TGTGCCAGCAGCCCTTCCGAAATGGGCGAGCAGTACTTC.

The sample holds a few counts of this clonotype. The chain is built from TRBV20-1 and TRBJ2-5, with 11 bases that match TRBD2. The junction had 8 bases not matched to a gene; V was cut back by 6 bases and J by 2 bases. Germline CDR1 and CDR2: DFQATT and SNEGSKA (reference sequence). This CDR3 comprises 15 residues. The CDR3 loop reads CSAVTSGALQETQYF. The CDR3 nucleotides are TGCAGTGCAGTGACTAGCGGGGCCCTTCAAGAGACCCAGTACTTC.

This clonotype is termed medium-sized. The J gene is TRBJ1-2, the V gene TRBV30; D is uncertain. The V end lost 7 bases, the J end lost 8 bases, and 11 bases lay between the germline ends. The germline V gene has CDR1 GTSNPN and CDR2 SVGIG (reference sequence). The CDR3 totals 10 residues. For the CDR3, the DNA is TGTGCCTCAAACAGTGGCGGCTACACCTTC. Its translation is CASNSGGYTF.

Judged by abundance, this clonotype is medium-sized. The chain links TRBV20-1 to TRBJ2-3, with D perhaps TRBD1 or TRBD2 (5 bases each). This CDR3 contains 15 residues. Germline CDR1 and CDR2: DFQATT and SNEGSKA (reference sequence). The V end was cut by 1 base, the J end by 1 base, with 12 bases between. CDR3 DNA: TGCAGTGCTAGAGTGCCGGGGCCAGGCACAGATACGCAGTATTTT. As protein: CSARVPGPGTDTQYF.

The chain links TRBV21-1 to TRBJ2-3; no DNA check was done on the table's D call, TRBD2. TRBV21-1 is a known pseudogene. The CDR3 consists of 16 residues. Here the CDR3 DNA reads TGTGCCAGCAGCAAAATTGGAGCGGGGCCCACAGATACGCAGTATTTT. Translated, it gives CASSKIGAGPTDTQYF.

V gene TRBV7-9 combines with J gene TRBJ2-7, with D hard to call. Trimming pared 4 bases from V and 1 base from J, leaving 8 bases between. The CDR3 runs to 13 residues. Germline V gene lookup returns CDR1 SEHNR and CDR2 FQNEAQ (reference sequence). The CDR3 reads CASSSLDSYEQYF. The CDR3, as DNA: TGTGCCAGCAGCTCGCTCGATTCCTACGAGCAGTACTTC.

A few counts support this clonotype. The chain uses TRBV5-1 and TRBJ2-1, with D hard to call. Germline CDR1 SGHRS, CDR2 YFSETQ. The CDR3 runs 16 residues. V was clipped by 0 bases and J by 0 bases, with 10 bases between them. CDR3 residues: CASSLDGVSSYNEQFF. The CDR3, as DNA: TGCGCCAGCAGCTTGGATGGAGTTAGCTCCTACAATGAGCAGTTCTTC.